The source of this T cell receptor (beta chain) is a study of blood T cell repertoires in COVID-19. Study information: Samples representing acute and convalescent COVID-19 were sourced from the United States, Italy and Spain.

Germline values: CDR1 KGHDR, CDR2 SFDVKD. The CDR3 contains 13 residues. Trimming shortened V by 2 bases and J by 2 bases, and 6 bases separated the two germline ends. In the original workflow: Reference gene primer amplification gave estimated nucleated cell counts. Produced via immunoSEQ multiplex PCR; TCRdb's table is partial and in-frame only. The V and J calls and clone size were taken over from that table, and D and trimming were inferred from the DNA. The table shows around 99,000 clones, with 60% to 85% occurring only once. Sequencing was done on a sample of peripheral blood. This TCR derives from an elderly woman with active or convalescent COVID-19. The V gene is TRBV24-1, the J gene TRBJ2-7; D ambiguous. The CDR3 DNA sequence: TGTGCCACCAGTGATTCCACAGCCTACGAGCAGTACTTC. As protein: CATSDSTAYEQYF.